The rows below give T cell receptor beta chains drawn from one sample of a study of control samples from healthy donors and cancer patients. Some clones are missing from TCRdb's copy, which holds only in-frame ones; the method was immunoSEQ multiplex PCR. Among 99,000 or so clones listed, roughly 82% were seen once. Sequenced input: blood. Every receptor here comes from a man aged 60 to 69 in good health. The CDR3 runs from the conserved cysteine through the conserved F or W. D genes are given only for firm matches. Clone size is given for some rows only: seen once, a few or many times, or a class if the clone is expanded.

.,TRBJ1-2,TRBV7-8,TRBD1,TGTGCCAGCAGTAGGGACAGGGTCTATGGCCACACCTTC,CASSRDRVYGHTF
.,TRBJ2-5,TRBV7-9,.,TGTGCCAGCAGCCCCGAAGTCCAAGAGACCCAGTACTTC,CASSPEVQETQYF
.,TRBJ2-7,TRBV30,.,TGTGCCTGGACAGGGGCCTACGAGCAGTACTTC,CAWTGAYEQYF
.,TRBJ2-7,TRBV11-1,.,TGTGCCAGCAGCCCACATTCCGGGACTGGGATATACGAGCAGTACTTC,CASSPHSGTGIYEQYF
.,TRBJ2-5,TRBV7-5,.,TGTGCCAGAAGCTTAGCCAGGGAGGCTAGCGGGAGAAAACAAGAGACCCAGTACTTC,CARSLAREASGRKQETQYF
.,TRBJ2-1,TRBV5-6,.,TGTGCCAGCAGCCGGTGGCCCGGTGAGCAGTTCTTC,CASSRWPGEQFF
.,TRBJ2-1,TRBV2,TRBD1,TGTGCCAGCGGAGGAGGTAGGACAGGGAGGAATGAGCAGTTCTTC,CASGGGRTGRNEQFF
.,TRBJ1-5,TRBV28,TRBD1,TGTGCCACCAGGGGGTGGGATCAGCCCCAGCATTTT,CATRGWDQPQHF
.,TRBJ2-5,TRBV18,.,TGTGCCAGCTCACCCCCAGGGGCCCGGGAGACCCAGTACTTC,CASSPPGARETQYF
.,TRBJ2-7,TRBV11-2,TRBD1,TGTGCCAGCAGCCATACAGGGGGCGATATCCTCGAGCAGTACTTC,CASSHTGGDILEQYF
.,TRBJ2-7,TRBV5-6,TRBD1,TGTGCCAGCAGTCGGGACAGGGGGGACTACGAGCAGTACTTC,CASSRDRGDYEQYF
.,TRBJ1-2,TRBV30,TRBD1,TGTGCCTGGAGTGTATTGGGGGGACAGGGAAGGGCTAACTATGGCTACACCTTC,CAWSVLGGQGRANYGYTF
.,TRBJ2-3,TRBV20-1,TRBD2,TGCAGTGCTAGTGAGTCTAGCGGGGGCACAGATACGCAGTATTTT,CSASESSGGTDTQYF
.,TRBJ2-7,TRBV7-9,.,TGTGCCAGCAGCTTAGCGCGGGGTGAGCAGTACTTC,CASSLARGEQYF
.,TRBJ2-7,TRBV25-1,TRBD1,TGTGCCAGCAGCTTGGGACAGTCAAGGTACTACGAGCAGTACTTC,CASSLGQSRYYEQYF
.,TRBJ1-5,TRBV30,.,TGTGCCTGGAGTTCGCGGGGAGAGCCCCAGCATTTT,CAWSSRGEPQHF
.,TRBJ2-1,TRBV6-5,.,TGTGCCAGCAGGGAGGTAGTTGGGGATGAGCAGTTCTTC,CASREVVGDEQFF
.,TRBJ2-5,TRBV30,.,TGTGCCTGGACCAGGCGGCCCTTCGAAGAGACCCAGTACTTC,CAWTRRPFEETQYF
.,TRBJ2-5,TRBV7-6,.,TGTGCCAGCAGCTTAGGGCAGGGGTACCAAGAGACCCAGTACTTC,CASSLGQGYQETQYF
.,TRBJ2-5,TRBV10-3,.,TGTGCCATCAGTGAGCGGGGGGCGCAGGAGACCCAGTACTTC,CAISERGAQETQYF
.,TRBJ1-1,TRBV30,TRBD1,TGTGCCTGGAGTGACCGAACAGGGGGCTCTGAAGCTTTCTTT,CAWSDRTGGSEAFF
few,TRBJ1-1,TRBV19,.,TGTGCCAGTAGTATAGGACAGAAGAACACTGAAGCTTTCTTT,CASSIGQKNTEAFF
.,TRBJ1-5,TRBV7-2,.,TGTGCCAGCAGCTTAGGCGTTGGTCAGCCCCAGCATTTT,CASSLGVGQPQHF
.,TRBJ1-1,TRBV5-1,TRBD1,TGCGCCAGCAGCGGACAGGGGGCCTCTGAAGCTTTCTTT,CASSGQGASEAFF
.,TRBJ2-5,TRBV7-2,.,TGTGCCAGCAGCTTAGTGGTCGGCTGGGGGGCAAGGGGACAAGAGACCCAGTACTTC,CASSLVVGWGARGQETQYF
.,TRBJ2-6,TRBV4-1,.,TGCGCCAGCAGCCAAACTCCTACAAAGGCCTCTGGGGCCAACGTCCTGACTTTC,CASSQTPTKASGANVLTF
.,TRBJ1-2,TRBV6-5,TRBD1,TGTGCCAGCAGTCGACAGGGGGTAGCTAACTATGGCTACACCTTC,CASSRQGVANYGYTF
.,TRBJ2-7,TRBV11-2,.,TGTGCCAGCAGCCTCCTGGGGGACGAGCAGTACTTC,CASSLLGDEQYF
once,TRBJ2-7,TRBV27,TRBD1,TGTGCCAGCAGTCCCTATTACCCGGGACAGCCAGAGTCGTCTCATTACTTC,CASSPYYPGQPESSHYF
.,TRBJ2-5,TRBV3-1/TRBV3-2,.,TGTGCCACAAGTATTAGCGGACAAGAGACCCAGTACTTC,CATSISGQETQYF